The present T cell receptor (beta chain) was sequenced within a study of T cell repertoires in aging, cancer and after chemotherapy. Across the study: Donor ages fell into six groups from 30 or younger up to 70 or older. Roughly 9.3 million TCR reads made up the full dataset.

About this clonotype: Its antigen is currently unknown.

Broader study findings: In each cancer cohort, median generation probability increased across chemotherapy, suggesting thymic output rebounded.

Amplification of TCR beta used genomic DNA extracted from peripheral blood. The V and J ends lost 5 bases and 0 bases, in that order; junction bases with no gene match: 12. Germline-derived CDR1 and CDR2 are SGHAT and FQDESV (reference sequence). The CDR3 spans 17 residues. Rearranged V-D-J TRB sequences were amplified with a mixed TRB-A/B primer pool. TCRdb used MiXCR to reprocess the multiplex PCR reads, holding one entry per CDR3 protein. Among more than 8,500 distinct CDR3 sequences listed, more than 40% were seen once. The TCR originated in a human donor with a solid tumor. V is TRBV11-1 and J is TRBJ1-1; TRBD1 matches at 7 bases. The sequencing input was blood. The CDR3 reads CASSERSLGQLNTEAFF. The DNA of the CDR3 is TGTGCCAGCAGCGAGAGAAGCCTGGGACAGTTGAACACTGAAGCTTTCTTT.